The 31 T cell receptor beta chains in this list originate from one sample, sequenced in a study of human T cells and chemical hapten exposure. TCRdb reprocessed the RACE reads with MiXCR, giving one entry per CDR3 protein. The sample consists of about 110,000 distinct CDR3 sequences, about 12% of them appearing once. Noted time point: pre-sensitization, week 0. Specified treatment: therapeutic diphenylcyclopropenone sensitization with weekly scalp DPC. Sequencing used whole blood, obtained in connection with sensitization to the hapten diphenylcyclopropenone (DPC). The receptors here all came from a woman aged 45-65 years with alopecia areata. Some clones in this sample may be carry-over from other donors' samples.

V and J are TRBV5-4 and TRBJ2-7, with 7 bases that match TRBD2. Germline lookup yields CDR1 SGHNT and CDR2 YYREEE (reference sequence). This CDR3 comprises 15 residues. After removal of 5 bases from V and 3 bases from J, the junction contained 11 bases not matched to a gene. CDR3 loop: CASSSVERDVYEQYF. The CDR3, as DNA: TGTGCCAGCAGTTCTGTCGAGCGGGACGTCTACGAGCAGTACTTC.

V gene TRBV5-6 combines with J gene TRBJ1-5, with 7 bases that match TRBD1. Per the germline V gene, CDR1 is SGHDT and CDR2 is YYEEEE. This CDR3 is 13 amino acids long. J was trimmed by 11 bases and V by 0 bases; bases with no gene match: 5. The chain's CDR3 is CASSLAPGTAQHF. CDR3 coding DNA: TGTGCCAGCAGCTTGGCCCCGGGGACAGCCCAGCATTTT. The full variable domain, rest sourced from reference TRBV5-6 and TRBJ1-5, is DAGVTQSPTHLIKTRGQQVTLRCSPKSGHDTVSWYQQALGQGPQFIFQYYEEEERQRGNFPDRFSGHQFPNYSSELNVNALLLGDSALYLCASSLAPGTAQHFGDGTRLSIL.

This clonotype has ten or more counts. The chain has TRBV7-6 and TRBJ1-4, with D perhaps matching TRBD1 (5 bases). Per the germline V gene, CDR1 is SGHVS and CDR2 is FNYEAQ. The germline V and J ends were trimmed by 1 base and 0 bases, with 12 bases remaining between them. The CDR3 consists of 17 residues. The chain's CDR3 is CASSLGRGPATNEKLFF. In nucleotides, the CDR3 is TGTGCCAGCAGCTTAGGGAGGGGTCCTGCAACTAATGAAAAACTGTTTTTT.

V and J are TRBV6-5 and TRBJ2-5, with 8 bases fitting TRBD2. V lost 10 bases to trimming and J lost 6 bases; unmatched junction nucleotides: 16. Germline V gene sequence: CDR1 MNHEY, CDR2 SVGAGI. The CDR3 has 15 amino acids. This chain's CDR3 is CANRPWTSPVKTQYF. The CDR3 nucleotides read TGTGCCAACCGCCCGTGGACTAGCCCGGTTAAGACCCAGTACTTC.

The rearrangement links TRBV2 to TRBJ1-4; 8 positions match TRBD1. Germline CDR1 SNHLY, CDR2 FYNNEI. The junction had 7 bases not matched to a gene; V was cut back by 8 bases and J by 5 bases. The CDR3 has 14 amino acids. In DNA, the CDR3 is TGTGCCAGCGTACTCCAGGGGGCAAATGAAAAACTGTTTTTT. It encodes CASVLQGANEKLFF. The full variable domain, its missing parts supplied by reference TRBV2 and TRBJ1-4, is EPEVTQTPSHQVTQMGQEVILRCVPISNHLYFYWYRQILGQKVEFLVSFYNNEISEKSEIFDDQFSVERPDGSNFTLKIRSTKLEDSAMYFCASVLQGANEKLFFGSGTQLSVL.

V usage is TRBV10-3 and J usage is TRBJ2-2, with a tentative D call TRBD2 (6 bases). The CDR3 loop spans 14 amino acids. V was clipped by 7 bases and J by 5 bases, with 14 bases between them. The germline gives CDR1 ENHRY, CDR2 SYGVKD. CDR3 DNA: TGTGCCATCAAGGGGCGGGAAGGAACCGGGGAGCTGTTTTTT. It is translated as CAIKGREGTGELFF.

This clonotype was seen ten or more times. This chain joins TRBV7-9 and TRBJ2-7; no reliable D call. The CDR3 length is 11 residues. Trimming left V 5 bases short and J 2 bases short, with 4 bases between. Germline CDR1 is SEHNR and CDR2 is FQNEAQ (reference sequence). The CDR3 coding sequence is TGTGCCAGCAGCCCCGCCTACGAGCAGTACTTC. This codes for CASSPAYEQYF.

This clonotype was seen many times. The CDR3: CASRSWGANYGYTF. The CDR3, as DNA: TGTGCCAGTAGGTCGTGGGGAGCTAACTATGGCTACACCTTC. The chain is built from TRBV19 and TRBJ1-2; D gene uncertain. Germline CDR1 and CDR2: LNHDA and SQIVND (reference sequence). The V end lost 6 bases, the J end lost 0 bases, and 11 bases lay between the germline ends. CDR3 length: 14 residues.

Only a few counts were recorded for this clonotype. The chain employs TRBV29-1 and TRBJ1-2; a possible D gene is TRBD1 (6 bases). The germline V and J ends were trimmed by 5 bases and 8 bases, with 15 bases remaining between them. In germline, CDR1 is SQVTM, CDR2 ANQGSEA. The CDR3 runs 12 residues. The CDR3 reads CSVIQGSAGYTF. The DNA for the CDR3 is TGCAGCGTTATCCAGGGGTCGGCGGGCTACACCTTC.

The V call is TRBV11-2, the J call TRBJ2-4, with D unclear. V lost 5 bases, J lost 0 bases, and 14 bases lay in between. The CDR3 totals 16 residues. Germline values: CDR1 SGHAT, CDR2 FQNNGV. The CDR3 spells CASSPSPGLAKNIQYF. The CDR3 DNA reads TGTGCCAGCAGCCCCTCTCCGGGCCTAGCCAAAAACATTCAGTACTTC.

This rearrangement joins TRBV29-1 to TRBJ2-5; D tentatively reads TRBD1 or TRBD2 (6 bases each). This CDR3 contains 14 residues. V gave up 7 bases and J gave up 1 base, with 16 bases separating them. The V gene's germline CDR1 is SQVTM and CDR2 ANQGSEA. CDR3 loop: CSARGGKAQETQYF. The CDR3 bases are TGCAGCGCACGAGGGGGGAAGGCCCAAGAGACCCAGTACTTC.

The rearrangement links TRBV7-7 to TRBJ1-2; a possible D gene is TRBD1 (5 bases). V was cut by 5 bases and J by 4 bases, with 20 bases left in between. This CDR3 is built from 16 residues. CDR1 and CDR2 (germline): SSHAT, FNYEAQ (reference sequence). The CDR3 bases are TGTGCCAGCAGCCCATTACTGGGACCCGCGGGCTATGGCTACACCTTC. It specifies CASSPLLGPAGYGYTF.

The chain is built from TRBV24-1 and TRBJ2-6; 8 bases agree with TRBD1. The germline gives CDR1 KGHDR, CDR2 SFDVKD. This CDR3 is 16 amino acids long. The junction had 3 bases not matched to a gene; V was cut back by 4 bases and J by 2 bases. The CDR3 DNA is TGTGCCACCAGTGAATCGGGACAGGCTGGGGCCAACGTCCTGACTTTC. Protein: CATSESGQAGANVLTF.

This clonotype was found a few times. The chain combines TRBV5-4 with TRBJ2-3; 12 bases line up with TRBD2. V dropped 2 bases and J dropped 2; count of bases not matched to a gene: 12. The CDR3 covers 19 residues. Germline V gene data show CDR1 as SGHNT and CDR2 as YYREEE (reference sequence). The chain's CDR3 is CASSFSTSGSIWDTDTQYF. Written as DNA, the CDR3 is TGTGCCAGCAGCTTCTCGACTAGCGGGAGTATCTGGGACACAGATACGCAGTATTTT.

The J gene is TRBJ2-3, the V gene TRBV3-1; D remains ambiguous. This CDR3 spans 13 amino acids. Germline loops: CDR1 LGHDT, CDR2 YNNKEL (reference sequence). Trimming took off 4 bases at V and 4 bases at J, with 9 bases between the two ends. CDR3 amino acids: CASSPWKADTQYF. The CDR3 bases are TGTGCCAGCAGCCCGTGGAAGGCAGATACGCAGTATTTT.

This clonotype appeared many times. This chain uses TRBV28 with TRBJ2-4; D unresolved. The germline gives CDR1 MDHEN, CDR2 SYDVKM. With 2 bases removed from V and 6 bases from J, the gap between germline ends came to 5 bases. This CDR3 comprises 12 residues. CDR3 bases: TGTGCCAGCAGTTTAGGACGAAACATTCAGTACTTC. This translates into CASSLGRNIQYF.

This clonotype was seen a handful of times. The V gene is TRBV12-3 or TRBV12-4, the J gene TRBJ2-1, with TRBD2 matching 7 bases. J was trimmed by 6 bases and V by 1 base; bases with no gene match: 6. The CDR3 extends over 15 amino acids. As DNA, the CDR3 is TGTGCCAGCAGTTTAGGCGGGAGCGAAAGCAATGAGCAGTTCTTC. This sequence encodes CASSLGGSESNEQFF.

The rearrangement links TRBV7-2 to TRBJ2-1; 8 bases agree with TRBD2. V shed 4 bases, J shed 7 bases, and the junction held 3 bases outside the gene matches. CDR3 length equals 13 residues. In germline, CDR1 is SGHTA, CDR2 FQGNSA. The CDR3 DNA follows: TGTGCCAGCAGCTGGGGACTAGTGAATGAGCAGTTCTTC. This gives the protein CASSWGLVNEQFF.

The rearrangement links TRBV7-2 to TRBJ2-7, with D perhaps matching TRBD1 (5 bases). V lost 4 bases and J lost 4, with 14 bases in between. This CDR3 is built from 14 residues. Germline V lookup: CDR1 SGHTA, CDR2 FQGNSA. The CDR3 here is CASSSAGPPYEQYF. CDR3 in DNA: TGTGCCAGCAGCTCCGCAGGGCCCCCATACGAGCAGTACTTC.

Regarding this clonotype: One junction end does not reproduce the germline sequence, and a read error may be involved. V and J are TRBV25-1 and TRBJ1-1, with D unresolved. The CDR3 length is 11 residues. Per the germline V gene, CDR1 is MGHDK and CDR2 is SYGVNS. CDR3 coding DNA: TGTGCCAGCAGTGTATACACTGAAGTTTTCTTT. Amino acids: CASSVYTEVFF.

This clonotype occurred a few times. The V call is TRBV6-1, the J call TRBJ1-5; TRBD1 matches at 11 bases. The CDR3 sequence is 15 residues long. V lost 7 bases to trimming and J lost 4 bases; unmatched junction nucleotides: 6. The germline V gene encodes CDR1 MNHNS and CDR2 SASEGT. CDR3 region: CASTRDRGWNQPQHF. The DNA of the CDR3 is TGTGCCAGCACCCGGGACAGGGGGTGGAATCAGCCCCAGCATTTT.

In its sample, this clonotype was seen many times. The chain couples TRBV4-1 to TRBJ2-7; no definite D call. The CDR3 runs to 13 residues. V dropped 4 bases and J dropped 4 bases, with 11 bases sitting between them. Germline V gene lookup returns CDR1 MGHRA and CDR2 YSYEKL. The CDR3 loop reads CASSPPGLYEQYF. The CDR3, as DNA: TGCGCCAGCAGCCCCCCGGGCTTGTACGAGCAGTACTTC.

This clonotype appeared many times. The chain carries TRBV7-2 and TRBJ2-3; a weak D match, TRBD1 (6 bases). The ends were cut back, 5 bases at V and 2 bases at J, with 14 bases in the middle. Germline lookup yields CDR1 SGHTA and CDR2 FQGNSA. The CDR3 covers 15 residues. CDR3 DNA: TGTGCCAGCAGCCCCCAGGGGATGGTCACAGATACGCAGTATTTT. It translates to CASSPQGMVTDTQYF.

This clonotype was counted between two and nine times. V and J are TRBV18 and TRBJ1-4; D is undetermined. The CDR3 has 13 amino acids. Germline-derived CDR1 and CDR2 are KGHSH and LQKENI. V was shortened by 3 bases and J by 5 bases, with 7 bases between the two germline ends. CDR3 in amino acids: CASSPSQNEKLFF. In DNA, the CDR3 is TGTGCCAGCTCACCCTCCCAAAATGAAAAACTGTTTTTT.

This clonotype has a count of ten or more. The chain has TRBV28 and TRBJ2-7; D is tentatively TRBD1 or TRBD2 (5 bases each). Germline V lookup: CDR1 MDHEN, CDR2 SYDVKM. The CDR3 is made up of 14 amino acids. Trimming pared 2 bases from V and 0 bases from J, leaving 8 bases between. CDR3 in amino acids: CASSLGGSSYEQYF. CDR3 bases: TGTGCCAGCAGTTTAGGGGGAAGCTCCTACGAGCAGTACTTC.

The chain couples TRBV28 to TRBJ1-2; D unclear. V lost 10 bases to trimming and J lost 6 bases, with 15 bases between them. From germline, CDR1 is MDHEN and CDR2 SYDVKM. The CDR3 is 12 residues long. CDR3 sequence reads: CATPHGRDGYTF. The CDR3 nucleotides are TGTGCCACCCCGCACGGAAGAGATGGCTACACCTTC.

The genes are TRBV28 and TRBJ2-2; 7 bases are shared with TRBD1. The CDR3 has 13 residues. After removal of 6 bases from V and 4 bases from J, the junction contained 2 bases not matched to a gene. Germline assignment: CDR1 MDHEN and CDR2 SYDVKM. The CDR3 protein is CASRHRGTGELFF. The DNA of the CDR3 is TGTGCCAGCAGACACAGGGGCACCGGGGAGCTGTTTTTT. Supplemented by reference TRBV28 and TRBJ2-2, the full variable domain reads DVKVTQSSRYLVKRTGEKVFLECVQDMDHENMFWYRQDPGLGLRLIYFSYDVKMKEKGDIPEGYSVSREKKERFSLILESASTNQTSMYLCASRHRGTGELFFGEGSRLTVL.

In this sample, this clonotype turned up many times. The chain recombines TRBV20-1 with TRBJ1-2; a possible D gene is TRBD1 (6 bases). V was clipped by 3 bases and J by 6 bases, with 14 bases between them. This CDR3 region has 13 residues. Germline assignment: CDR1 DFQATT and CDR2 SNEGSKA (reference sequence). The CDR3: CSARDSRKDGYTF. The CDR3 DNA sequence: TGCAGTGCTAGGGACAGCCGGAAGGATGGCTACACCTTC.

CDR3 coding DNA: TGTGCCAGCAGTCCATGGGGGCAGTTATCCTACGAGCAGTACTTC. Encoded protein: CASSPWGQLSYEQYF. The chain is built from TRBV28 and TRBJ2-7, with a tentative D call TRBD1 (6 bases). Trimming left V 5 bases short and J 1 base short, with 15 bases between. CDR1 is MDHEN and CDR2 is SYDVKM in the germline V gene. The CDR3 has 15 residues.

The CDR3 loop is CASSQTGGVPLHF. The CDR3 DNA is TGTGCCAGCAGCCAGACAGGGGGTGTCCCCCTCCACTTT. The rearrangement uses TRBV4-2 and TRBJ1-6, with TRBD1 matching over 9 bases. Germline CDR1 reads LGHNA; CDR2 reads YNFKEQ. V trimming: 3 bases; J trimming: 13 bases; junction bases outside the gene matches: 4. The CDR3 totals 13 residues.

V usage is TRBV27 and J usage is TRBJ2-7, with TRBD2 identical over 11 bases. CDR1 MNHEY and CDR2 SMNVEV come from the germline V gene (reference sequence). V lost 5 bases and J lost 6; bases outside the gene matches: 3. There are 13 residues in the CDR3. The CDR3 DNA reads as TGTGCCAGCAGTGCCCTAGCGGGAGGCGAGCAGTACTTC. Its protein is CASSALAGGEQYF.